The entry below describes one TCR beta chain. Sequencing was performed with immunoSEQ multiplex PCR; in TCRdb, only in-frame clones are kept and a portion is missing. The sample consists of about 330,000 clones, around 90% of them appearing once. These data are taken from a study of blood T cell repertoires in COVID-19. The trim removed 0 bases at V and 2 bases at J, leaving 12 bases unmatched. The CDR3 covers 18 residues. The sequence was collected from a man aged 18-30 years who had recovered from COVID-19. Sequences were obtained from peripheral blood. The V gene is TRBV23-1, the J gene TRBJ2-7, with TRBD2 matching over 8 bases. TRBV23-1 is an ORF, and what it does is uncertain. DNA of the CDR3: TGCGCCAGCAGTCAATCAAAACCTCGACTAGCGAGAGCCTACGAGCAGTACTTC. Protein: CASSQSKPRLARAYEQYF.